Each of the 10 T cell receptor beta chains below was sequenced from the same sample in a study of cytomegalovirus exposure and HLA in healthy donors (dated by TCRdb to about 2017). The method behind the library was the immunoSEQ multiplex PCR assay. The multiplex PCR relied on a mix of 60 forward primers for TCR Vbeta segments and 13 reverse primers for TCR Jbeta segments. Not all clones reach the TCRdb copy of this immuneACCESS table, which keeps in-frame sequences only. Checked studies attribute under half of the gap to unresolved V genes and leave the rest unexplained. The sample data list 100,000 to 120,000 clones, and approximately 83% of these were observed just once. The top ten clones comprise roughly 6.1% of the sample. Material for sequencing was PBMCs. These receptors were taken from a young man in good health and CMV-seronegative.

The chain joins TRBV5-4 to TRBJ1-5, with TRBD1 matching over 8 bases. Germline CDR1 is SGHNT and CDR2 is YYREEE (reference sequence). V trimming: 6 bases; J trimming: 0 bases; junction bases outside the gene matches: 17. This CDR3 comprises 19 residues. The CDR3 is CASILPGRGRTYSNQPQHF. The CDR3 DNA reads TGTGCCAGCATCCTCCCGGGCAGGGGGCGCACCTATAGCAATCAGCCCCAGCATTTT. Together with reference TRBV5-4 and TRBJ1-5, the CDR3 gives the full variable domain: ETGVTQSPTHLIKTRGQQVTLRCSSQSGHNTVSWYQQALGQGPQFIFQYYREEENGRGNFPPRFSGLQFPNYSSELNVNALELDDSALYLCASILPGRGRTYSNQPQHFGDGTRLSIL.

The chain is built from TRBV5-1 and TRBJ1-2; D perhaps matches TRBD1 (6 bases). The V gene's germline CDR1 is SGHRS and CDR2 YFSETQ. CDR3 length: 13 residues. Trimming pared 4 bases from V and 6 bases from J, leaving 13 bases between. CDR3 in DNA: TGCGCCAGCAGCCCTAGGGCAGGGGATGGCTACACCTTC. This sequence encodes CASSPRAGDGYTF. The full variable domain, with the rest looked up from reference TRBV5-1 and TRBJ1-2, is KAGVTQTPRYLIKTRGQQVTLSCSPISGHRSVSWYQQTPGQGLQFLFEYFSETQRNKGNFPGRFSGRQFSNSRSEMNVSTLELGDSALYLCASSPRAGDGYTFGSGTRLTVV.

This chain uses TRBV19 with TRBJ2-5, with a possible D match to TRBD2 (6 bases). V lost 3 bases and J lost 3, with 14 bases in between. Looked up from germline, CDR1 is LNHDA and CDR2 is SQIVND (reference sequence). The CDR3 loop spans 15 amino acids. CDR3 amino acids: CASSMGLAIKETQYF. In DNA form, the CDR3 reads TGTGCCAGTAGTATGGGTCTAGCGATTAAAGAGACCCAGTACTTC.

The chain is built from TRBV11-1 and TRBJ2-7, with D possibly matching TRBD1 (5 bases). Germline assignment: CDR1 SGHAT and CDR2 FQDESV (reference sequence). With 3 bases removed from V and 3 bases from J, the gap between germline ends came to 15 bases. This CDR3 is 15 amino acids long. The CDR3 loop is CASSFTGQTLYEQYF. DNA of the CDR3: TGTGCCAGCAGCTTTACAGGTCAAACCCTCTACGAGCAGTACTTC.

This rearrangement joins TRBV10-3 to TRBJ2-2; 16 nucleotides agree with TRBD2. The CDR3 is made up of 17 amino acids. Trimming cost V 8 bases and J 0 bases; bases outside gene matches: 3. The germline V gene has CDR1 ENHRY and CDR2 SYGVKD. The CDR3 sequence is CAIEGLAGGPNTGELFF. Written as DNA, the CDR3 is TGTGCCATCGAGGGACTAGCGGGAGGGCCGAACACCGGGGAGCTGTTTTTT.

The chain is built from TRBV6-1 and TRBJ2-7; TRBD1 aligns across 9 bases. This CDR3 spans 15 amino acids. From germline, CDR1 is MNHNS and CDR2 SASEGT. The ends lost 3 bases at V and 5 bases at J; junction bases unmatched: 8. Here the CDR3 reads CASSDRPGTGNEQYF. CDR3 coding DNA: TGTGCCAGCAGTGACCGTCCCGGGACAGGGAACGAGCAGTACTTC.

The J gene is TRBJ1-1, the V gene TRBV5-1; 7 bases align to TRBD1. V shed 4 bases and J 3 bases; nucleotides not matched to a gene: 6. CDR1 and CDR2 from the germline V gene are SGHRS and YFSETQ. The CDR3 covers 14 residues. The CDR3 DNA follows: TGCGCCAGCAGCCAGGACAGGCCAGACACTGAAGCTTTCTTT. This translates into CASSQDRPDTEAFF.

The chain is built from TRBV28 and TRBJ2-7; 7 nucleotides agree with TRBD2. This CDR3 contains 13 residues. V dropped 10 bases and J dropped 4; count of bases not matched to a gene: 10. Looked up from germline, CDR1 is MDHEN and CDR2 is SYDVKM. The CDR3 DNA reads as TGTGCCACCCTCGGAAGCGGGATATACGAGCAGTACTTC. Residues: CATLGSGIYEQYF.

Regarding this clone: In this CDR3 the conserved last residue, phenylalanine or tryptophan, is missing, so a read error is likely. The rearrangement joins TRBV7-3 to TRBJ1-1; D may be TRBD1 (6 bases). V was shortened by 4 bases and J by 8 bases, with 14 bases between the two germline ends. This CDR3 region has 13 residues. Germline values: CDR1 SGHTA, CDR2 FQGTGA. In nucleotides, the CDR3 is TGTGCCAGCAGCTCCTCAAGCAGGGGCGAAGCTTTCCTT. The encoded protein is CASSSSSRGEAFL.

The genes are TRBV7-8 and TRBJ2-3, with unresolved D. In germline, CDR1 is SGHVS, CDR2 FQNEAQ. V was shortened by 1 base and J by 6 bases, with 8 bases between the two germline ends. The CDR3 extends over 13 amino acids. In DNA, the CDR3 is TGTGCCAGCAGCTTAGGTCCGAGGGATACGCAGTATTTT. This gives the protein CASSLGPRDTQYF.